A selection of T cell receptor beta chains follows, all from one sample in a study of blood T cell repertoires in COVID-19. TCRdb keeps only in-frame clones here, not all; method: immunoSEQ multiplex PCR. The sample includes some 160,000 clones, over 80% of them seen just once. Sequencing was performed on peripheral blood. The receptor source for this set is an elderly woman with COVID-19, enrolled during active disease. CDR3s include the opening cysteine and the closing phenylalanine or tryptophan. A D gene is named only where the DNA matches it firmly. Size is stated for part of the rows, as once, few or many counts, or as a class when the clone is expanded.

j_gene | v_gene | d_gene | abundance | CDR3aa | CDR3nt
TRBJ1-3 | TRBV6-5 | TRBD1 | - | CASSFSRGLGNTIYF | TGTGCCAGCAGTTTTTCAAGGGGGCTCGGAAACACCATATATTTT
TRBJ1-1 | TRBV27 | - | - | CASSAGPRTEAFF | TGTGCCAGCTCTGCGGGGCCGCGTACTGAAGCTTTCTTT
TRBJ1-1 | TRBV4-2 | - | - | CASSQPQGMGSEAFF | TGTGCCAGCAGCCAACCCCAGGGGATGGGTTCTGAAGCTTTCTTT
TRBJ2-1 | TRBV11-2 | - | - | CASSWASSSAYNEQFF | TGTGCCAGCAGCTGGGCGTCTAGCTCAGCCTACAATGAGCAGTTCTTC
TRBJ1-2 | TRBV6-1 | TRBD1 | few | CASRPRGVGYTF | TGTGCCAGCAGACCCAGGGGGGTTGGCTACACCTTC
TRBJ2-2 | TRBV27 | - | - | CASSLNSPLREYAGELFF | TGTGCCAGCAGTCTTAATTCCCCGCTCAGGGAATACGCCGGGGAGCTGTTTTTT
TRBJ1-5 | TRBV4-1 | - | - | CASSQESGRSNQPQHF | TGCGCCAGCAGCCAAGAGTCGGGTCGAAGCAATCAGCCCCAGCATTTT
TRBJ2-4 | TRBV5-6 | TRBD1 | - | CASSPTGQGIAKNIQYF | TGTGCCAGCAGCCCCACGGGACAGGGGATAGCCAAAAACATTCAGTACTTC
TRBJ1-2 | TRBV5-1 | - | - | CASSLRPETALYGYTF | TGCGCCAGCAGCTTGAGGCCCGAGACTGCACTCTATGGCTACACCTTC
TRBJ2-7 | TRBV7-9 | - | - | CASSLAGGRASEQYF | TGTGCCAGCAGCTTAGCCGGGGGGCGGGCGTCCGAGCAGTACTTC
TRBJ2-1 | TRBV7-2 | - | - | CASSPRGTSGEQFF | TGTGCCAGCAGCCCGCGCGGGACTTCGGGTGAGCAGTTCTTC
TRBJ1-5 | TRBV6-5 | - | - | CASSRARDTNQPQHF | TGTGCCAGCAGTAGAGCCCGGGACACCAATCAGCCCCAGCATTTT
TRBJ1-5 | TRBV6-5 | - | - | CASSSLSNQPQHF | TGTGCCAGCAGCTCTCTATCCAATCAGCCCCAGCATTTT
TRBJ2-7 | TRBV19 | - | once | CASSRETYYEQYF | TGTGCCAGTAGCCGCGAGACATATTACGAGCAGTACTTC
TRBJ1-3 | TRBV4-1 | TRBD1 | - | CASRSIPQGAGNTIYF | TGCGCCAGCAGGTCCATACCTCAGGGGGCTGGAAACACCATATATTTT
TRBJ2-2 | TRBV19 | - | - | CASRVRVGSGELFF | TGTGCCAGTAGGGTCAGGGTGGGCTCCGGGGAGCTGTTTTTT
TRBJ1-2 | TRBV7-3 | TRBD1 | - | CASSLAAGGNYGYTF | TGTGCCAGCAGCTTAGCAGCAGGGGGGAACTATGGCTACACCTTC
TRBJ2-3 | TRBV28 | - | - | CASRTYHTQYF | TGTGCCAGCCGGACTTATCATACGCAGTATTTT
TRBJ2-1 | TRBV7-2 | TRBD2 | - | CASSLAGLAGRSSYNEQFF | TGTGCCAGCAGCTTAGCCGGACTAGCGGGTAGGAGCTCCTACAATGAGCAGTTCTTC
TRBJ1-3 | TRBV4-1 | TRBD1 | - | CASSRTGGDGNTIYF | TGCGCCAGCAGCCGGACAGGGGGCGATGGAAACACCATATATTTT
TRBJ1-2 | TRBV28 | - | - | CASSTRGGANYGYTF | TGTGCCAGCAGTACCCGGGGAGGGGCTAACTATGGCTACACCTTC
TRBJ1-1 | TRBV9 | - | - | CASSVGVGATTEAFF | TGTGCCAGCAGCGTAGGGGTAGGGGCAACTACTGAAGCTTTCTTT
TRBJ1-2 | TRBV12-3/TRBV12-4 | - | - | CASSLTGNGYTF | TGTGCCAGCAGTCTTACAGGGAATGGCTACACCTTC
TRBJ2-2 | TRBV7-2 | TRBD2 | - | CASSQLAGGYGELFF | TGTGCCAGCAGCCAGTTGGCGGGGGGCTACGGGGAGCTGTTTTTT
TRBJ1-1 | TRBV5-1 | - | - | CASSPGYGLNTEAFF | TGCGCCAGCAGCCCAGGGTACGGGCTGAACACTGAAGCTTTCTTT
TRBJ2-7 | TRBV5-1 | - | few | CASSLGQPAEQYF | TGCGCCAGCAGCTTGGGACAGCCCGCCGAGCAGTACTTC
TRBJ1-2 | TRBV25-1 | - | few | CASMRGGYGYTF | TGTGCCAGCATGCGAGGAGGATATGGCTACACCTTC
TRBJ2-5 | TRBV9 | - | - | CASSVGVREETQYF | TGTGCCAGCAGCGTAGGGGTACGGGAAGAGACCCAGTACTTC
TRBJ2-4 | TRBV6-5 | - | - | CASSYSRSPNIQYF | TGTGCCAGCAGTTACTCCCGGTCACCGAACATTCAGTACTTC
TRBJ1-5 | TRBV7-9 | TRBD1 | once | CASSRTGEYQPQHF | TGTGCCAGCAGCAGGACAGGGGAATATCAGCCCCAGCATTTT
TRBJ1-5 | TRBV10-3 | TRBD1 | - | CAISESGTGSFNQPQHF | TGTGCCATCAGTGAGTCCGGGACAGGCTCCTTCAATCAGCCCCAGCATTTT
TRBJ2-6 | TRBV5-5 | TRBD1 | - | CASRLTGAPGANVLTF | TGTGCCAGCAGATTGACAGGGGCTCCTGGGGCCAACGTCCTGACTTTC
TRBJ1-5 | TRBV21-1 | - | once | CARGQGHNQPQHF | TGTGCCAGAGGGCAGGGGCACAATCAGCCCCAGCATTTT
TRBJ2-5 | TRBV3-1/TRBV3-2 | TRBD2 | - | CASSQERLAGGGGTQYF | TGTGCCAGCAGCCAGGAACGACTAGCGGGGGGCGGCGGTACCCAGTACTTC
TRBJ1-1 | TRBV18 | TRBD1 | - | CASSPGQGNTEAFF | TGTGCCAGCTCCCCGGGACAGGGGAACACTGAAGCTTTCTTT